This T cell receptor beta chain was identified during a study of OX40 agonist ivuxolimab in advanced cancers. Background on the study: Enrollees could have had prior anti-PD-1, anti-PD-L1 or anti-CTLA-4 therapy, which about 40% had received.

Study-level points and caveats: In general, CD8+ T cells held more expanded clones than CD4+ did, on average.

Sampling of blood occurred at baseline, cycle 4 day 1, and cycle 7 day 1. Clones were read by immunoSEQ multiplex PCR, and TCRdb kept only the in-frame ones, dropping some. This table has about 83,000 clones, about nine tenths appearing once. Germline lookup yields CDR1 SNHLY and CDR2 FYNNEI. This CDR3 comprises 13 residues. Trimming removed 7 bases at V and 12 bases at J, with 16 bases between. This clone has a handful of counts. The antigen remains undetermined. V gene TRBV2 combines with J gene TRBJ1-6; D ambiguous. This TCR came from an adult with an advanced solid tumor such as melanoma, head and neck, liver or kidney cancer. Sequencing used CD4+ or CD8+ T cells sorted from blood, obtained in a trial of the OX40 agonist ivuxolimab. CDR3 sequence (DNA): TGTGCCAGCAACCCGGGGAAGTCCGTACCCCTCCACTTT. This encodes CASNPGKSVPLHF. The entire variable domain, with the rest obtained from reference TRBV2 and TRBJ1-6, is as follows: EPEVTQTPSHQVTQMGQEVILRCVPISNHLYFYWYRQILGQKVEFLVSFYNNEISEKSEIFDDQFSVERPDGSNFTLKIRSTKLEDSAMYFCASNPGKSVPLHFGNGTRLTVT.